This TCR beta chain is drawn from a study of vaccination effects on CD4 cells after COVID-19. Study details: With the ViraFEST assay, the study expanded antigen-specific CD4+ T cells using viral peptide pools, then sequenced them.

This clone has only one observation. Antigen: not known. Using immunoSEQ multiplex PCR, the repertoire was profiled, and TCRdb retains in-frame clones only, with some absent. The table records 37,000 or so clones, around two thirds of them present only once. CDR1 is SQVTM and CDR2 is ANQGSEA in the germline V gene. Trimming took 6 bases from V and 1 from J; bases not matched to a gene: 5. The CDR3 sequence is 13 residues long. The culture ran for 10 days, and then CD4+ T cells were isolated. Each participant was administered two doses of either the BNT162b2 or the mRNA-1273 vaccine. The sequencing used CD4+ T cells from PBMCs cultured without peptide, collected after COVID-19 vaccination. This chain connects TRBV29-1 to TRBJ1-1; 7 nucleotides line up with TRBD1. The TCR originated in a human donor who received a COVID-19 vaccine. CDR3 in amino acids: CSVAGQPNTEAFF. The DNA of the CDR3 is TGCAGCGTAGCGGGACAGCCGAACACTGAAGCTTTCTTT.